The present T cell receptor beta chain was sequenced within a study of blood T cell repertoires in COVID-19. Participants reported their clinical history, and cohort assignment relied on those reports. Germline trimming cut 10 bases from V and 7 bases from J; bases unmatched to any gene: 12. CDR3 size: 14 residues. Germline CDR1 MNHEY, CDR2 SVGAGI. As handled by the study authors: For nucleated cells, counts were estimated from reference gene primer amplification. Sequenced by immunoSEQ multiplex PCR; TCRdb stores in-frame clones only, minus some. The DNA gave D and trimming, while V, J and clone size come from that table. The sample has about 140,000 clones; 75% to 80% are singletons.

The source material was PBMCs or T cells enriched from blood (not recorded which). This TCR came from a woman aged 45-65 years who had recovered from COVID-19. The chain links TRBV6-5 to TRBJ2-1, with TRBD1 matching over 8 bases. CDR3 in amino acids: CATVAGGAKNEQFF. The CDR3, as DNA: TGTGCCACCGTCGCAGGGGGCGCGAAAAATGAGCAGTTCTTC.